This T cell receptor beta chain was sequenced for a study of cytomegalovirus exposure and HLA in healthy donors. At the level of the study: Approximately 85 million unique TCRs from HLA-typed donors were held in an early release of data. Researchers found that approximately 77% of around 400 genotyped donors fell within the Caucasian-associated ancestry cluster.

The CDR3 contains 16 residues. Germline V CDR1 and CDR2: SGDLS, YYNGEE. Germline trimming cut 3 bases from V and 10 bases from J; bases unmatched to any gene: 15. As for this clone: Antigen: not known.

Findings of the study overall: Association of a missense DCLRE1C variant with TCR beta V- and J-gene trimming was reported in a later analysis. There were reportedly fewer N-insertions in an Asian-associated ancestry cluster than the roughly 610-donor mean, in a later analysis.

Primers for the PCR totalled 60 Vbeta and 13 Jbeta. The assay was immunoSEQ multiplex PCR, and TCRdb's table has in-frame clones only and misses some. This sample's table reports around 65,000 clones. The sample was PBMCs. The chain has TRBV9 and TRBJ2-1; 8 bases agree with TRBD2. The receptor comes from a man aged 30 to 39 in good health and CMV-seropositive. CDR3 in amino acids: CASSARPAGTRREQFF. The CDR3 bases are TGTGCCAGCAGCGCCCGACCCGCCGGGACTAGAAGAGAGCAGTTCTTC.